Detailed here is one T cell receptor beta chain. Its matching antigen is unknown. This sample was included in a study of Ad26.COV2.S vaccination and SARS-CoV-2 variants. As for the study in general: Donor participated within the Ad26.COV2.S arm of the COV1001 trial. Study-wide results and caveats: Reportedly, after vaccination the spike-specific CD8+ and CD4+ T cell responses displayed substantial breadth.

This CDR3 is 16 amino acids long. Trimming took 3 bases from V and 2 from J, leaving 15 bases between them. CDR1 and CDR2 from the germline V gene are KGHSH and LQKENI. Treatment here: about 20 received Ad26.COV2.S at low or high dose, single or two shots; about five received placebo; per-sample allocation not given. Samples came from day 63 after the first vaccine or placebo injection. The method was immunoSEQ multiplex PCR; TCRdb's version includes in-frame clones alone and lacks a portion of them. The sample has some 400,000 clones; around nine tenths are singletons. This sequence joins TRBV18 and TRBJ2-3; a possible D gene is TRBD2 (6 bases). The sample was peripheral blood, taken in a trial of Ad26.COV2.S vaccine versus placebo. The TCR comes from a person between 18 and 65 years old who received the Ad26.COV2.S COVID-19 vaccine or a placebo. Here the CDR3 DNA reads TGTGCCAGCTCACCCATTGCGGGGACTTACACAGATACGCAGTATTTT. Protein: CASSPIAGTYTDTQYF.